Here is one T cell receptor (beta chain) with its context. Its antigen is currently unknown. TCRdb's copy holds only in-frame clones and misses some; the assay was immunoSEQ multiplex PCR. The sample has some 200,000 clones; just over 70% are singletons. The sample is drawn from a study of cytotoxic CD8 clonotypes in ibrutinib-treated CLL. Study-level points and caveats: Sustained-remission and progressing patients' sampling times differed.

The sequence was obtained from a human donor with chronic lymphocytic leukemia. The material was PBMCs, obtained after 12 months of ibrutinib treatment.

CDR3 coding DNA: TGTGCCAGCAGCTTGTTGTCGGCTTTCGACACCGGGGAGCTGTTTTTT. It specifies CASSLLSAFDTGELFF. The rearrangement uses TRBV5-6 and TRBJ2-2, with unresolved D. Germline V lookup: CDR1 SGHDT, CDR2 YYEEEE. There are 16 residues in the CDR3. V was clipped by 1 base and J by 3 bases, with 13 bases between them.